These 4 T cell receptor beta chains originate from one sample sequenced in a study of T cell responses to AZD1222 COVID-19 vaccine. The assay was immunoSEQ multiplex PCR, and TCRdb's table has in-frame clones only and misses some. Of approximately 120,000 clones in the sample, 89% are singletons; the top ten hold 4.2%. Sequenced here: peripheral blood, sampled on day 0 of AZD1222 vaccination. These receptors came from an adult in good health.

The chain recombines TRBV6-5 with TRBJ1-6; 7 bases line up with TRBD1. The CDR3 totals 15 residues. After removal of 6 bases from V and 0 bases from J, the junction contained 2 bases not matched to a gene. Germline V gene sequence: CDR1 MNHEY, CDR2 SVGAGI. The CDR3 reads CASRGDSSYNSPLHF. CDR3 bases: TGTGCCAGCAGGGGGGACAGCTCCTATAATTCACCCCTCCACTTT.

The chain combines TRBV7-2 with TRBJ2-2; no definite D call. The CDR3 runs to 16 residues. The germline V and J ends were trimmed by 7 bases and 7 bases, with 22 bases remaining between them. The germline CDR1 and CDR2 sequences are SGHTA and FQGNSA. The CDR3 here is CASTPRRFPMGGELFF. Written as DNA, the CDR3 is TGTGCCAGCACCCCCCGGCGCTTTCCAATGGGCGGGGAGCTGTTTTTT.

The chain links TRBV7-3 to TRBJ2-2; perhaps TRBD2 as D (5 bases). V was trimmed by 4 bases and J by 0 bases, leaving 6 bases between them. CDR1 is SGHTA, CDR2 FQGTGA, per germline. This CDR3 contains 14 residues. The CDR3 reads CASSSGANTGELFF. The CDR3 nucleotides are TGTGCCAGCAGCTCCGGGGCGAACACCGGGGAGCTGTTTTTT. The complete variable domain, with remaining parts taken from reference TRBV7-3 and TRBJ2-2, reads GAGVSQTPSNKVTEKGKYVELRCDPISGHTALYWYRQSLGQGPEFLIYFQGTGAADDSGLPNDRFFAVRPEGSVSTLKIQRTERGDSAVYLCASSSGANTGELFFGEGSRLTVL.

The chain has TRBV18 and TRBJ2-7, with 7 bases that match TRBD2. The V segment lost 0 bases and the J segment 3 bases; nucleotides outside the gene matches: 5. This CDR3 comprises 15 residues. The germline V gene encodes CDR1 KGHSH and CDR2 LQKENI. The CDR3: CASSPPGGARYEQYF. The CDR3 bases are TGTGCCAGCTCACCACCGGGAGGGGCTCGCTACGAGCAGTACTTC.